The clone carrying this T cell receptor (beta chain) was counted many times. What it binds is not known. This specimen belongs to a study of T cell repertoires in cytomegalovirus infection. On the study more broadly: It can be stated that public TCR beta signatures indicated CMV infection as well as a matching HLA type.

TCRdb used MiXCR to reprocess the reads, holding one entry per CDR3 protein. The profile shows 310,000 or so distinct CDR3 sequences, roughly 25% of them singletons. CDR3 size: 13 residues. V lost 2 bases and J 2 bases, leaving 6 bases between the germline ends. Study observations and caveats: CMV-specific TCR beta clonotypes restricted by HLA-C dominated the ex vivo response. Cumulative public TCR beta family frequency identified carriers of CMV plus the relevant HLA.

Sequenced here: cultured PBMCs, sampled from culture after CMV antigen stimulation. V and J are TRBV12-3 or TRBV12-4 and TRBJ1-2, with no clear D. The clonotype originates from a human donor in good health (CMV status not recorded). Some clones in this sample may be carry-over from other donors' samples. The CDR3 is CASSLSANYGYTF. The CDR3 DNA follows: TGTGCCAGCAGTTTATCAGCGAACTATGGCTACACCTTC.